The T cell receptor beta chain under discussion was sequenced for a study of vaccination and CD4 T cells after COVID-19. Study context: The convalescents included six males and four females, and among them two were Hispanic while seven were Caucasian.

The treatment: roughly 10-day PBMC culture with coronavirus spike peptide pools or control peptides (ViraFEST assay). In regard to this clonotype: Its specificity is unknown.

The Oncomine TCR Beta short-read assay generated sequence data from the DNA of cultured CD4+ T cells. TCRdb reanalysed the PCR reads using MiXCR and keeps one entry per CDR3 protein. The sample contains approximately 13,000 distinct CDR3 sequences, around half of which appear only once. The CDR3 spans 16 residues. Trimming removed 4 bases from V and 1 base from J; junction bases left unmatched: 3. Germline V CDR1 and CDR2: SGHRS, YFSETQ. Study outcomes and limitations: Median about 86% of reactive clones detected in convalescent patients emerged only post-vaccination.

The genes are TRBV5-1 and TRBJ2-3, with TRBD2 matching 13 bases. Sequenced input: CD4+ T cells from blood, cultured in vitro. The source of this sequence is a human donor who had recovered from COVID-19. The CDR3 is CASSQGLAGGTDTQYF. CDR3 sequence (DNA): TGCGCCAGCAGCCAAGGACTAGCGGGAGGCACAGATACGCAGTATTTT.